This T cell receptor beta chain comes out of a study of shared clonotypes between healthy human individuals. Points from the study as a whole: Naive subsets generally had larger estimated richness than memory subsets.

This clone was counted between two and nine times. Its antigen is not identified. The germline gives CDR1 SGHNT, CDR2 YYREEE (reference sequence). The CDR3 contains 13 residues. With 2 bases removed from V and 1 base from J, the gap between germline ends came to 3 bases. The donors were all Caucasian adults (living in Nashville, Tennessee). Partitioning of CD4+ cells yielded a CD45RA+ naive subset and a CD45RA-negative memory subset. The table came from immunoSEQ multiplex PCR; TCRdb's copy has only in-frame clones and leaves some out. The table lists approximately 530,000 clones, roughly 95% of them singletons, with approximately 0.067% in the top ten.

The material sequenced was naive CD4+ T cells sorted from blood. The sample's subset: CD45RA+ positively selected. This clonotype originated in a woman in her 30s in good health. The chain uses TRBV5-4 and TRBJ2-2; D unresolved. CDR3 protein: CASSFGNTGELFF. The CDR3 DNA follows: TGTGCCAGCAGCTTTGGGAACACCGGGGAGCTGTTTTTT.